What follows are 14 T cell receptor beta chains derived from one specimen sequenced in a study of early T cells in non-severe SARS-CoV-2 infection. From the 5' RACE reads, TCRdb called clonotypes with MiXCR, one entry per CDR3 protein. The sample lists about 84,000 distinct CDR3 sequences, 9% to 13% occurring once. Sequencing was carried out using whole blood. These receptors originate from an adult who was a healthcare worker with PCR-confirmed SARS-CoV-2 infection or an uninfected control (not recorded which).

This chain joins TRBV12-3 or TRBV12-4 and TRBJ2-7; TRBD1 matches at 10 bases. The CDR3 has 15 amino acids. V shed 6 bases and J 5 bases; nucleotides not matched to a gene: 10. Written as DNA, the CDR3 is TGTGCCAGCAGCCAACCCGGGACAGGGGTTAACGAGCAGTACTTC. The encoded protein is CASSQPGTGVNEQYF.

This clonotype was detected only a few times. The chain uses TRBV20-1 and TRBJ2-1, with D hard to call. The V end lost 8 bases, the J end lost 4 bases, and 15 bases lay between the germline ends. There are 13 residues in the CDR3. The germline V gene has CDR1 DFQATT and CDR2 SNEGSKA (reference sequence). This CDR3 reads CSPRGIGYNEQFF. DNA of the CDR3: TGCAGTCCTCGAGGAATTGGATACAATGAGCAGTTCTTC.

CDR3 DNA sequence: TGCAGCGTTGAGGGGCACTATGGCTACACCTTC. Amino acids: CSVEGHYGYTF. The V and J genes are TRBV29-1 and TRBJ1-2; TRBD1 is a possible D gene (5 bases). The germline gives CDR1 SQVTM, CDR2 ANQGSEA. The ends were cut back, 3 bases at V and 3 bases at J, with 5 bases in the middle. The CDR3 runs to 11 residues.

This clonotype was seen ten or more times. V gene TRBV7-9 combines with J gene TRBJ1-1; 8 bases line up with TRBD1. CDR1 is SEHNR, CDR2 FQNEAQ, per germline (reference sequence). CDR3 length: 13 residues. The trim removed 7 bases at V and 5 bases at J, leaving 6 bases unmatched. CDR3 coding DNA: TGTGCCAGCATGGACAGGGTTGATACTGAAGCTTTCTTT. Amino acids: CASMDRVDTEAFF. The complete variable domain, with remaining parts taken from reference TRBV7-9 and TRBJ1-1, reads DTGVSQNPRHKITKRGQNVTFRCDPISEHNRLYWYRQTLGQGPEFLTYFQNEAQLEKSRLLSDRFSAERPKGSFSTLEIQRTEQGDSAMYLCASMDRVDTEAFFGQGTRLTVV.

Worth noting for this clonotype: The junction departs from germline at one end; a sequencing error may be responsible. This sequence joins TRBV20-1 and TRBJ2-2, with D unresolved. The CDR3 spans 15 residues. In germline, CDR1 is DFQATT, CDR2 SNEGSKA (reference sequence). The CDR3 sequence is CSARGVFSRTGELFF. As DNA, the CDR3 is TGCAGTGCGAGAGGCGTATTTTCGAGAACCGGGGAGCTGTTTTTT.

This clonotype came up many times. The rearrangement joins TRBV27 to TRBJ2-3, with 7 nucleotides matching TRBD1. CDR3 length: 15 residues. CDR1 is MNHEY, CDR2 SMNVEV, per germline (reference sequence). With V trimmed by 6 bases and J by 2 bases, 8 bases remained unmatched. In DNA form, the CDR3 reads TGTGCCAGCAGCCTGACAGGGAGACTCACAGATACGCAGTATTTT. It is translated as CASSLTGRLTDTQYF.

The chain combines TRBV6-6 with TRBJ2-1; tentatively, D is TRBD2 (5 bases). Trimming took 2 bases from V and 4 from J, leaving 18 bases between them. This CDR3 contains 17 residues. Germline-derived CDR1 and CDR2 are MNHNY and SVGAGI (reference sequence). CDR3 nucleotides: TGTGCCAGCAGTTACCTCTTAAGCGGAGCCTTTTACAATGAGCAGTTCTTC. Amino acid sequence: CASSYLLSGAFYNEQFF.

This clonotype was picked up many times. The rearrangement links TRBV5-1 to TRBJ2-7, with 12 bases identical to TRBD2. The CDR3 extends over 15 amino acids. Germline CDR1 reads SGHRS; CDR2 reads YFSETQ. The junction had 5 bases not matched to a gene; V was cut back by 4 bases and J by 3 bases. In nucleotides, the CDR3 is TGCGCCAGCAGCGTTGCACTAGCGGGGGGCTACGAGCAGTACTTC. The encoded protein is CASSVALAGGYEQYF.

This chain connects TRBV5-4 to TRBJ1-1; 7 positions match TRBD1. The germline CDR1 and CDR2 sequences are SGHNT and YYREEE (reference sequence). The CDR3 has 15 residues. The junction had 10 bases not matched to a gene; V was cut back by 4 bases and J by 4 bases. CDR3 loop: CASSPRDRKSTEAFF. The DNA for the CDR3 is TGTGCCAGCAGCCCTAGGGACAGAAAGAGCACTGAAGCTTTCTTT.

At least ten counts were recorded for this clonotype. The rearrangement joins TRBV7-9 to TRBJ2-2, with 8 positions matching TRBD2. The CDR3 consists of 15 residues. CDR1 and CDR2 from the germline V gene are SEHNR and FQNEAQ (reference sequence). V gave up 1 base and J gave up 6 bases; unmatched junction bases: 4. The CDR3 nucleotides read TGTGCCAGCAGCTTAGTAGGAGCGGGAGCCGGGGAGCTGTTTTTT. Translation: CASSLVGAGAGELFF.

This clonotype was counted ten times or more. The chain uses TRBV28 and TRBJ1-1; D uncertain. The V gene lost 8 bases and the J gene lost 4 bases, with 14 bases spanning the gap. The CDR3 is 13 residues long. Germline-derived CDR1 and CDR2 are MDHEN and SYDVKM. CDR3 sequence reads: CASRWGFGTEAFF. The CDR3 DNA is TGTGCCAGCCGATGGGGTTTCGGCACTGAAGCTTTCTTT.

This clonotype turned up a few times. The gene calls are TRBV7-9 and TRBJ1-1; D is uncertain. The CDR3 extends over 11 amino acids. The V end was cut by 1 base, the J end by 10 bases, with 7 bases between. Germline CDR1 SEHNR, CDR2 FQNEAQ (reference sequence). CDR3: CASSLGIGAFF. DNA for the CDR3: TGTGCCAGCAGCTTAGGGATAGGAGCTTTCTTT.

There are a few counts of this clonotype. This chain joins TRBV2 and TRBJ2-3; the D gene is possibly TRBD2 (5 bases). The ends were cut back, 7 bases at V and 6 bases at J, with 11 bases in the middle. CDR1 and CDR2 (germline): SNHLY, FYNNEI. There are 12 residues in the CDR3. The chain's CDR3 is CASTPRGDTQYF. In DNA, the CDR3 is TGTGCCAGCACCCCGAGAGGGGATACGCAGTATTTT. The full variable domain, rest sourced from reference TRBV2 and TRBJ2-3, is EPEVTQTPSHQVTQMGQEVILRCVPISNHLYFYWYRQILGQKVEFLVSFYNNEISEKSEIFDDQFSVERPDGSNFTLKIRSTKLEDSAMYFCASTPRGDTQYFGPGTRLTVL.

The chain joins TRBV6-5 to TRBJ2-7; D gene unclear. CDR3 length equals 12 residues. Germline V gene sequence: CDR1 MNHEY, CDR2 SVGAGI. Trimming cost V 5 bases and J 2 bases, with 7 bases left between them. The DNA for the CDR3 is TGTGCCAGCAGTGAGACACCCTACGAGCAGTACTTC. Its translation: CASSETPYEQYF.